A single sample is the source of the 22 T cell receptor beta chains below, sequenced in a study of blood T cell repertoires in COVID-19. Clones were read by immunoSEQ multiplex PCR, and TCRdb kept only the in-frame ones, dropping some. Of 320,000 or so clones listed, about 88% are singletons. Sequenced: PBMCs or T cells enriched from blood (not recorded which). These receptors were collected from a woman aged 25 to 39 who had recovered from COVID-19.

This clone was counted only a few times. CDR3 sequence reads: CASSLPGLSYEQYF. The CDR3, as DNA: TGTGCCAGCAGCCTTCCGGGACTATCCTACGAGCAGTACTTC. The rearrangement uses TRBV14 and TRBJ2-7, with 7 bases that match TRBD2. With 4 bases clipped from V and 1 base from J, the junction kept 4 bases outside the gene matches. The CDR3 spans 14 residues. Germline CDR1 SGHDN, CDR2 FVKESK. Full variable domain (remainder filled in from reference TRBV14 and TRBJ2-7): EAGVTQFPSHSVIEKGQTVTLRCDPISGHDNLYWYRRVMGKEIKFLLHFVKESKQDESGMPNNRFLAERTGGTYSTLKVQPAELEDSGVYFCASSLPGLSYEQYFGPGTRLTVT.

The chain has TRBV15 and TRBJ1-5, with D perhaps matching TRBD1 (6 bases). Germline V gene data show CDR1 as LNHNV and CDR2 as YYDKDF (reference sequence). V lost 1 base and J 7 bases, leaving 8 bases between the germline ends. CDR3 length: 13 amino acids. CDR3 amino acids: CATSRAGDQPQHF. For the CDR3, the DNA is TGTGCCACCAGCAGAGCAGGGGACCAGCCCCAGCATTTT.

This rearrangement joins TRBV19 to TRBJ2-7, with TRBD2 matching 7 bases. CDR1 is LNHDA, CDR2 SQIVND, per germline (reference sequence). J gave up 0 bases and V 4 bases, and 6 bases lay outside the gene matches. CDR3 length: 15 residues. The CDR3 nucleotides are TGTGCCAGTAGTAGGTTGCGGGGGAGCTCCTACGAGCAGTACTTC. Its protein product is CASSRLRGSSYEQYF.

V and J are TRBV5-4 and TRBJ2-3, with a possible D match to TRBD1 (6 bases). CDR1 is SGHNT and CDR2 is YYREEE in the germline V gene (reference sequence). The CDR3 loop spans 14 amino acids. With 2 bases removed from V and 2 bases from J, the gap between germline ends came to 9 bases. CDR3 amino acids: CASSFRTDTDTQYF. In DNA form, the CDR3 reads TGTGCCAGCAGCTTTCGGACAGACACAGATACGCAGTATTTT.

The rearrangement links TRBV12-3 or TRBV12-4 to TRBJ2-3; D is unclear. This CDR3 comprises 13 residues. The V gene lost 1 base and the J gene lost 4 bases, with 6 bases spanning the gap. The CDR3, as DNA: TGTGCCAGCAGTTTAGATCGCGCAGATACGCAGTATTTT. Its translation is CASSLDRADTQYF.

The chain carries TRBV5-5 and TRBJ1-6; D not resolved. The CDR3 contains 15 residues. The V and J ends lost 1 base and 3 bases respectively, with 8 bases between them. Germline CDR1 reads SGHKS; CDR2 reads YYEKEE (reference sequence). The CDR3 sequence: CASSLPDFYNSPLHF. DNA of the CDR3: TGTGCCAGCAGCTTGCCAGATTTCTATAATTCACCCCTCCACTTT.

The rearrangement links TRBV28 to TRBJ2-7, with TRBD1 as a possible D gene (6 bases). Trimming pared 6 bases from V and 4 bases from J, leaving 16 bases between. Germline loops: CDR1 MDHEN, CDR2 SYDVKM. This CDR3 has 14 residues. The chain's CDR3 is CASSRHRALYEQYF. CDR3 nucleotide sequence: TGTGCCAGCAGCCGCCACAGGGCATTATACGAGCAGTACTTC.

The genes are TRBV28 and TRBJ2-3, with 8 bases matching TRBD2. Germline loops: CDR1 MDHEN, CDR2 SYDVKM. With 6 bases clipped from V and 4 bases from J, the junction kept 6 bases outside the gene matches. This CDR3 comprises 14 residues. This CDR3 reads CASRKGGLADTQYF. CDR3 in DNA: TGTGCCAGCAGAAAAGGGGGACTAGCAGATACGCAGTATTTT.

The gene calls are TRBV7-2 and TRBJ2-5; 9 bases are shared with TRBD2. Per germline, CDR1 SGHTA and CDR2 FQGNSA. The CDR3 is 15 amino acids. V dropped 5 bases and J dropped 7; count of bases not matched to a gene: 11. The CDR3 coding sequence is TGTGCCAGCAGCACAGCGGGGGGAGCCGAGGGGACCCAGTACTTC. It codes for CASSTAGGAEGTQYF.

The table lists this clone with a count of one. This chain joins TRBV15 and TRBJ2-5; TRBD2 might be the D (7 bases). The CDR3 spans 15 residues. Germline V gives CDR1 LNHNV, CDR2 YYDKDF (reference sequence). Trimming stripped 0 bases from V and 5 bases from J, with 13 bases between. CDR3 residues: CATSRDPGGLETQYF. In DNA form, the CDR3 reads TGTGCCACCAGCAGAGATCCCGGGGGGCTCGAGACCCAGTACTTC.

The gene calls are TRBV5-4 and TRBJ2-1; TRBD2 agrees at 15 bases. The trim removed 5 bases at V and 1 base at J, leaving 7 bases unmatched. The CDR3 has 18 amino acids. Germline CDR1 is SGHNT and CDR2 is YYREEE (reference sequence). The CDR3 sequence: CASSSGTSGGYSYNEQFF. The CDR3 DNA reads TGTGCCAGCAGTTCCGGGACTAGCGGGGGGTATTCCTACAATGAGCAGTTCTTC.

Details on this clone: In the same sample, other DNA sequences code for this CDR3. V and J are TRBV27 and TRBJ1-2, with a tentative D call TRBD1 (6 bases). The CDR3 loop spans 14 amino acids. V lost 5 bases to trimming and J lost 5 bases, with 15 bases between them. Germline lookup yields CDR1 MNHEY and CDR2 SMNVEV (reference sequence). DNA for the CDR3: TGTGCCAGCAGTCGCATAGGGGGTGGGTATGGCTACACCTTC. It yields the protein CASSRIGGGYGYTF.

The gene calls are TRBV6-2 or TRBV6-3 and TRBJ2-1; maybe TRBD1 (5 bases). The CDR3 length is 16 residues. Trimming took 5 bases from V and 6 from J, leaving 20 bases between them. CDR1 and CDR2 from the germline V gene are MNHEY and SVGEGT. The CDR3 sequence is CASSQKPGRGTNEQFF. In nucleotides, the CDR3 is TGTGCCAGCAGTCAAAAACCAGGTAGGGGAACCAATGAGCAGTTCTTC.

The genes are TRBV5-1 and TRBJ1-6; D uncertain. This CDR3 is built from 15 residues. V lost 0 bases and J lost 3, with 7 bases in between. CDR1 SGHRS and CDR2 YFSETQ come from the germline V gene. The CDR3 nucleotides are TGCGCCAGCAGCTTGGACGGGGACTATAATTCACCCCTCCACTTT. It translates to CASSLDGDYNSPLHF.

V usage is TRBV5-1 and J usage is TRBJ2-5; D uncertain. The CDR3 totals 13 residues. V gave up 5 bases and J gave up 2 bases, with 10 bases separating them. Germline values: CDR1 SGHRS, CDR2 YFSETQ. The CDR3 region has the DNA TGCGCCAGCAGAATACGGGTTCAAGAGACCCAGTACTTC. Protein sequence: CASRIRVQETQYF.

This CDR3 is CASSRGQGARTFF. Here the CDR3 DNA reads TGCGCCAGCAGCCGGGGACAGGGGGCGAGAACTTTCTTT. The chain uses TRBV5-1 and TRBJ1-1, with TRBD1 identical over 12 bases. V lost 4 bases, J lost 12 bases, and 7 bases stayed unmatched. Germline V CDR1 and CDR2: SGHRS, YFSETQ. The CDR3 has 13 amino acids.

The CDR3 spells CASSPGTDTEAFF. The CDR3, as DNA: TGCGCCAGCAGCCCGGGGACAGACACTGAAGCTTTCTTT. The chain employs TRBV5-1 and TRBJ1-1, with 7 nucleotides matching TRBD1. Germline V lookup: CDR1 SGHRS, CDR2 YFSETQ. V was pared by 4 bases and J by 3 bases, with 3 bases of the junction left unmatched. This CDR3 contains 13 residues.

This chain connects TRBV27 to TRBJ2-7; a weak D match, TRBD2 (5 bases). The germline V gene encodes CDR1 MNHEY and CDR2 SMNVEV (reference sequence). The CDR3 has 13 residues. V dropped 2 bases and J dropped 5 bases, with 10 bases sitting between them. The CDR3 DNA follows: TGTGCCAGCAGTTTAGTGTCGGGGAACGAGCAGTACTTC. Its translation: CASSLVSGNEQYF.

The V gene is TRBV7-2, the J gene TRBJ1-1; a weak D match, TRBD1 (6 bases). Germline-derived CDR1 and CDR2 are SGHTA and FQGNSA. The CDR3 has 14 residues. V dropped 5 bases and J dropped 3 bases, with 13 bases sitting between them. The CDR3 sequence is CASSRWDTYTEAFF. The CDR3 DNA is TGTGCCAGCAGCCGGTGGGACACCTACACTGAAGCTTTCTTT.

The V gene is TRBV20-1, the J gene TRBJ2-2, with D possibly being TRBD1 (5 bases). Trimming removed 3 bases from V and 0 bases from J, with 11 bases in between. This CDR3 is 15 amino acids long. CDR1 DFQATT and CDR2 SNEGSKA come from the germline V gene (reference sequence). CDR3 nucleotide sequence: TGCAGTGCTAGTTGGCCAGGGACGAACACCGGGGAGCTGTTTTTT. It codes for CSASWPGTNTGELFF.

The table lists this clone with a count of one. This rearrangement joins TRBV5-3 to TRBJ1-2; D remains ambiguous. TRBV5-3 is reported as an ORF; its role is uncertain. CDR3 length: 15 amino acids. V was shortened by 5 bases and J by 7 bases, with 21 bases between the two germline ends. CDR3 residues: CARSSYLSRAGGYTF. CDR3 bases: TGTGCCAGAAGTTCCTATCTGTCTAGGGCGGGTGGCTACACCTTC.

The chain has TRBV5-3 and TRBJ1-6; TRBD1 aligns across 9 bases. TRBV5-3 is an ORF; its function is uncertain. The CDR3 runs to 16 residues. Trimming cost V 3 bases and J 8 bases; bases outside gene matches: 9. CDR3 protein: CARSYHRGRRDSPLHF. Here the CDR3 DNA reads TGTGCCAGAAGCTACCACAGGGGGCGCCGGGATTCACCCCTCCACTTT.